Reported below is one TCR beta chain. The sample originates from a study of CD4 and CD8 cells across lung adenocarcinoma regions. The CDR3 is 13 residues long. Germline CDR1 and CDR2: MNHEY and SVGAGI. Trimming left V 2 bases short and J 6 bases short, with 10 bases between. TCRdb used MiXCR to reprocess the PCR reads, holding one entry per CDR3 protein. The sample has about 12,000 distinct CDR3 sequences; less than 55% are singletons. The receptor's source is a male donor with lung adenocarcinoma. The CD4 and CD8 labels of this study may be unreliable. The specimen was CD8+ T cells from the margin of a lung tumor. The chain employs TRBV6-5 and TRBJ1-2, with TRBD1 as a possible D gene (6 bases). The CDR3 DNA reads TGTGCCAGCAGTTACCCGGGACACAATGGCTACACCTTC. It translates to CASSYPGHNGYTF.